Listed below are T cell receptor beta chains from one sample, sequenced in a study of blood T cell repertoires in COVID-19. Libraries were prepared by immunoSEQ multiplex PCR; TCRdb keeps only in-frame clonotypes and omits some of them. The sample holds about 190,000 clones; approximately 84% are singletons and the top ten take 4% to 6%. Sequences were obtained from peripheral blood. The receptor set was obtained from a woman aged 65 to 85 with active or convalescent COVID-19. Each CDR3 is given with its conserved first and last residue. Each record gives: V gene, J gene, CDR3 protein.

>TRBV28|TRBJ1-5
CASSPHGVGTGHNQPQHF
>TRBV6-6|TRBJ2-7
CASSTWPRNWGLIGSYEQYF
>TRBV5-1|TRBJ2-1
CASHRRTGGNEQFF
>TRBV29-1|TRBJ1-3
CSVDLTGGISGNTIYF
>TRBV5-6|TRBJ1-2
CASGDRVYPYYGYTF
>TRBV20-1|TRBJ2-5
CSAIAGETQYF
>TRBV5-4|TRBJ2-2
CASSLRGIGELFF
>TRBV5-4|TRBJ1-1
CASSLIGYTEAFF
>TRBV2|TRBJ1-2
CASLGGTSYGYTF
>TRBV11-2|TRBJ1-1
CASSLATFTQNTEAFF
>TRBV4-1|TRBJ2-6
CASSQRETRGFGGGANVLTF
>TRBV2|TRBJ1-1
CASTEAGNTEAFF
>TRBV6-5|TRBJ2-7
CASSLAGAYEQYF
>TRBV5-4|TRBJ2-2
CASSPRLVDTGELFF
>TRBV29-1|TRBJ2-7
CSVELRDYEQYF
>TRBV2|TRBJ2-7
CASSGQGLGNEQYF
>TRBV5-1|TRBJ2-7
CASSTGLAGARSSYEQYF
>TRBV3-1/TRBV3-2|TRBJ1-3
CASSQQGFGNTIYF
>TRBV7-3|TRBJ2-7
CASSSWTSGIYEQYF
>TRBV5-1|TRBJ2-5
CASSLLSETQYF
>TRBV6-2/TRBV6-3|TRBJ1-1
CASSPGYGSTTEAFF